The T cell receptor beta chain under discussion was sequenced for a study of T cell clonotyping in hematopoietic cell transplantation. Study in general: Cytoreduction preceded collection of pretransplant recipient samples. Study-wide points: Recipient TCR diversity dropped after transplant; expanded clonotypes rose from day 30 to 180. At the given depth, recipient repertoires were over 97% de novo clonotypes.

Clones were read by immunoSEQ multiplex PCR, and TCRdb kept only the in-frame ones, dropping some. This repertoire shows around 7,400 clones, 88% found once; its top ten account for about 7.1%. Concerning this clone itself: Its target is unknown.

Time point given: recipient sample about 28 days before transplant, after cytoreduction. This CDR3 has 14 amino acids. The germline V gene encodes CDR1 SGDLS and CDR2 YYNGEE. V trimming: 1 base; J trimming: 3 bases; junction bases outside the gene matches: 3. The source material was peripheral blood mononuclear cells, sampled before stem cell transplant. The origin of this receptor is a man aged 55 to 70 with acute myeloid leukemia. Some clones in this sample may be carry-over from other donors' samples. The gene calls are TRBV9 and TRBJ2-7; 8 positions agree with TRBD1. This CDR3 reads CASSVQGQGYEQYF. DNA for the CDR3: TGTGCCAGCAGCGTACAAGGACAGGGCTACGAGCAGTACTTC.